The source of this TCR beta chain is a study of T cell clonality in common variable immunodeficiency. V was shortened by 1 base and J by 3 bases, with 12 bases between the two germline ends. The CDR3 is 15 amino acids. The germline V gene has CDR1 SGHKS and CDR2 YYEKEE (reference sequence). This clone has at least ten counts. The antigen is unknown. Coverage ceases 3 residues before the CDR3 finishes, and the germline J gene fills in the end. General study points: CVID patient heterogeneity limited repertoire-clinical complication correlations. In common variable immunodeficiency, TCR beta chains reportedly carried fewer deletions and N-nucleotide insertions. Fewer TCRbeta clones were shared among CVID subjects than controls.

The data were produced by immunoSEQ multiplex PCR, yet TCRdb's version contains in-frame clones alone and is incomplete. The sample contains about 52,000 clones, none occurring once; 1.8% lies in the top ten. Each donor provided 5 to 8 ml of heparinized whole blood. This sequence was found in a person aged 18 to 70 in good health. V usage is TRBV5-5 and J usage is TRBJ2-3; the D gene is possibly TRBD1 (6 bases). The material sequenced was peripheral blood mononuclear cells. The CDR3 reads CASSLSPQGTDTQYF. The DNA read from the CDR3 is TGTGCCAGCAGCTTGAGTCCACAGGGAACAGATACG.